This TCR beta chain came from a study of blood T cell repertoires in COVID-19. Study-level background: Whether acute or convalescent, the COVID-19 samples came from the United States, Italy and Spain.

Adults between about 18 and 95 years of age took part from fewer than 30 US areas. In assigning cohorts, the study relied on participant-reported clinical history. A PCR-confirmed or clinician-diagnosed COVID-19 case had contacted exposed participants within 2 weeks of entry. Only in-frame clones appear in the TCRdb table, and some are missing; sequencing was by immunoSEQ multiplex PCR. Among more than 300,000 clones listed, approximately 93% were seen once. This CDR3 is 17 amino acids long. Germline CDR1 SGHNT, CDR2 YYREEE (reference sequence). The V end was cut by 4 bases, the J end by 1 base, with 19 bases between.

The TCR comes from a woman aged 40 to 55 who had been exposed to COVID-19. Specimen: PBMCs or T cells enriched from blood (not recorded which). The chain joins TRBV5-4 to TRBJ2-3, with a weak D call TRBD2 (5 bases). The CDR3 region is CASSPSALDYGTDTQYF. The CDR3 DNA reads TGTGCCAGCAGCCCCTCCGCGCTAGACTACGGCACAGATACGCAGTATTTT.